The 13 T cell receptor beta chains reported below all come from one sample, sequenced in a study of shared clonotypes between healthy human individuals. Generated by immunoSEQ multiplex PCR, the TCRdb table keeps only in-frame clones and is missing some. The table includes over a million clones, around 74% detected once. Sequencing input: memory CD4+ T cells sorted from blood. Subset noted: CD45RA-negative fraction. These receptors came from a man between 18 and 35 years old in good health.

This chain connects TRBV30 to TRBJ1-1; TRBD1 aligns across 7 bases. The V segment lost 0 bases and the J segment 14 bases; nucleotides outside the gene matches: 6. The length of the CDR3 is 11 residues. CDR1 is GTSNPN, CDR2 SVGIG, per germline (reference sequence). The DNA of the CDR3 is TGTGCCTGGAGTGTACGACAGGGAGGATTCTTT. Translating it yields CAWSVRQGGFF.

This clone came up a few times. The rearrangement links TRBV2 to TRBJ1-5; D is uncertain. V lost 4 bases, J lost 3 bases, and 4 bases lay in between. The CDR3 totals 12 residues. Germline CDR1 is SNHLY and CDR2 is FYNNEI. The CDR3 protein is CASSGPNQPQHF. CDR3 coding DNA: TGTGCCAGCAGTGGACCCAATCAGCCCCAGCATTTT.

CDR3 in DNA: TGTGCCAGCTCACCATCATGGCAGAGCACAGATACGCAGTATTTT. It translates to CASSPSWQSTDTQYF. J is TRBJ2-3 and V is TRBV18; D is undetermined. The V end lost 2 bases, the J end lost 0 bases, and 9 bases lay between the germline ends. CDR1 KGHSH and CDR2 LQKENI come from the germline V gene. The CDR3 totals 15 residues.

This clone has ten or more counts. Distinct nucleotide sequences in the sample also encode this CDR3. J is TRBJ1-5 and V is TRBV2, with no clear D. The length of the CDR3 is 13 residues. The germline gives CDR1 SNHLY, CDR2 FYNNEI. V lost 1 base to trimming and J lost 6 bases, with 7 bases between them. This CDR3 reads CASSEGSGQPQHF. In nucleotides, the CDR3 is TGTGCCAGCAGTGAAGGGTCCGGTCAGCCCCAGCATTTT.

The chain has TRBV30 and TRBJ2-7; TRBD2 aligns across 10 bases. CDR1 and CDR2 (germline): GTSNPN, SVGIG (reference sequence). V lost 3 bases to trimming and J lost 4 bases; unmatched junction nucleotides: 6. The CDR3 spans 14 residues. CDR3: CAWRASGSLYEQYF. CDR3 sequence (DNA): TGTGCCTGGAGGGCTAGCGGGAGTTTGTACGAGCAGTACTTC.

The chain links TRBV6-4 to TRBJ2-7; D gene uncertain. The length of the CDR3 is 14 residues. V lost 0 bases, J lost 4 bases, and 10 bases lay in between. The germline gives CDR1 MRHNA, CDR2 SNTAGT. The CDR3 sequence: CASSDSGAGYEQYF. The CDR3 DNA follows: TGTGCCAGCAGTGACTCTGGAGCTGGTTACGAGCAGTACTTC.

The chain recombines TRBV5-1 with TRBJ2-7, with D possibly TRBD2 on 6 matching bases. The CDR3 has 16 amino acids. With 3 bases removed from V and 0 bases from J, the gap between germline ends came to 16 bases. Germline CDR1 reads SGHRS; CDR2 reads YFSETQ. Here the CDR3 reads CASSSPGTDSSYEQYF. Here the CDR3 DNA reads TGCGCCAGCAGCTCCCCTGGGACTGACAGCTCCTACGAGCAGTACTTC.

The chain uses TRBV30 and TRBJ2-5, with 10 bases aligning to TRBD2. Germline trimming cut 0 bases from V and 12 bases from J; bases unmatched to any gene: 7. From germline, CDR1 is GTSNPN and CDR2 SVGIG (reference sequence). The CDR3 extends over 13 amino acids. The CDR3, as DNA: TGTGCCTGGAGTGTGGTAGCGGGGGGACGCGAGTACTTC. Its protein product is CAWSVVAGGREYF.

In this sample, this clone turned up many times. The J gene is TRBJ1-3, the V gene TRBV30; 10 bases are shared with TRBD1. The germline V gene encodes CDR1 GTSNPN and CDR2 SVGIG (reference sequence). V dropped 3 bases and J dropped 11; count of bases not matched to a gene: 1. The CDR3 has 11 residues. The CDR3 DNA reads TGTGCCTGGAGGACAGGGGGCGCCATATATTTT. Translating it yields CAWRTGGAIYF.

The rearrangement joins TRBV7-2 to TRBJ2-1; D is unresolved. Germline values: CDR1 SGHTA, CDR2 FQGNSA. This CDR3 region has 13 residues. V lost 4 bases to trimming and J lost 4 bases, with 8 bases between them. As DNA, the CDR3 is TGTGCCAGCAGCTCCCCCGCTTACAATGAGCAGTTCTTC. Its protein product is CASSSPAYNEQFF.

The V call is TRBV7-9, the J call TRBJ2-7; D may be TRBD1 (6 bases). Germline-derived CDR1 and CDR2 are SEHNR and FQNEAQ (reference sequence). Trimming pared 1 base from V and 7 bases from J, leaving 14 bases between. The CDR3 has 14 residues. The CDR3 region has the DNA TGTGCCAGCAGCTTAGGAGGACAGCCCTCTGAGCAGTACTTC. It yields the protein CASSLGGQPSEQYF.

The CDR3 is CASGLAGSTGTRGYEQYF. The CDR3 DNA follows: TGTGCTAGTGGTTTGGCGGGCTCGACCGGGACTAGGGGATACGAGCAGTACTTC. The chain employs TRBV12-5 and TRBJ2-7, with 8 bases fitting TRBD2. Losses at the gene ends were 1 base for V and 4 bases for J; bases not matched to a gene: 15. Germline V lookup: CDR1 LGHNT, CDR2 FRNRAP. The CDR3 spans 18 residues. The whole variable domain, filled in from reference TRBV12-5 and TRBJ2-7, reads DARVTQTPRHKVTEMGQEVTMRCQPILGHNTVFWYRQTMMQGLELLAYFRNRAPLDDSGMPKDRFSAEMPDATLATLKIQPSEPRDSAVYFCASGLAGSTGTRGYEQYFGPGTRLTVT.

This clone was observed a single time. The J gene is TRBJ2-1, the V gene TRBV7-9, with 14 bases identical to TRBD2. J lost 7 bases, V lost 5 bases, and 16 bases had no gene match. There are 19 residues in the CDR3. Looked up from germline, CDR1 is SEHNR and CDR2 is FQNEAQ (reference sequence). For the CDR3, the DNA is TGTGCCAGCAGCCCAATACTGACTAGCGGGAGGGCCATGGAGAATGAGCAGTTCTTC. This translates into CASSPILTSGRAMENEQFF.